Presented here are 19 T cell receptor beta chains from one specimen sequenced in a study of T cells in localized non-small cell lung cancer. Sequencing used immunoSEQ multiplex PCR; TCRdb keeps in-frame clones, though not all of them. The sample carries 75,000 to 95,000 clones, less than 85% recorded once. This material consisted of PBMCs, taken before any cancer treatment. Receptor source: a man aged 40 to 70 with stage II squamous cell lung carcinoma.

This chain connects TRBV28 to TRBJ2-3, with D possibly called TRBD1 or TRBD2 (5 bases each). Germline V gives CDR1 MDHEN, CDR2 SYDVKM. V was pared by 5 bases and J by 2 bases, with 14 bases between. This CDR3 comprises 15 residues. The CDR3 nucleotides read TGTGCCAGCAGTCCCGTGTGGGGGTACACAGATACGCAGTATTTT. Residues: CASSPVWGYTDTQYF.

This clone was detected a few times. This chain uses TRBV15 with TRBJ2-5; D gene uncertain. CDR3 length: 13 amino acids. The V gene lost 5 bases and the J gene lost 3 bases, with 10 bases spanning the gap. The germline V gene encodes CDR1 LNHNV and CDR2 YYDKDF (reference sequence). This CDR3 reads CATSLIFKETQYF. The DNA for the CDR3 is TGTGCCACCAGCCTGATCTTTAAAGAGACCCAGTACTTC.

The rearrangement joins TRBV7-2 to TRBJ2-1; no clear D. V lost 7 bases, J lost 3 bases, and 13 bases lay in between. The CDR3 is 14 amino acids. Germline CDR1 is SGHTA and CDR2 is FQGNSA. In DNA form, the CDR3 reads TGTGCCAGCACCCTTTCGCCTCTCTACAATGAGCAGTTCTTC. Encoded protein: CASTLSPLYNEQFF.

The table lists this clone with a few counts. In DNA form, the CDR3 reads TGTGCCAGCAAACACAGGGGGCGCGGGATTACTGAAGCTTTCTTT. Translation: CASKHRGRGITEAFF. V usage is TRBV6-5 and J usage is TRBJ1-1, with 9 bases aligning to TRBD1. This CDR3 is built from 15 residues. Looked up from germline, CDR1 is MNHEY and CDR2 is SVGAGI. Losses at the gene ends were 7 bases for V and 5 bases for J; bases not matched to a gene: 11.

This clone was found a few times. The chain links TRBV5-6 to TRBJ2-3, with D hard to call. The CDR3 has 14 residues. V lost 2 bases to trimming and J lost 0 bases, with 7 bases between them. Germline assignment: CDR1 SGHDT and CDR2 YYEEEE. CDR3 DNA sequence: TGTGCCAGCAGCTTTGGACGGAGCACAGATACGCAGTATTTT. Translating it yields CASSFGRSTDTQYF.

This clone was counted a single time. The rearrangement joins TRBV18 to TRBJ1-6, with a weak D call TRBD1 (5 bases). The length of the CDR3 is 16 residues. Trimming stripped 3 bases from V and 0 bases from J, with 9 bases between. CDR1 and CDR2 from the germline V gene are KGHSH and LQKENI. The CDR3 here is CASSPAGSSYNSPLHF. The CDR3 DNA reads as TGTGCCAGCTCACCTGCAGGGAGCTCCTATAATTCACCCCTCCACTTT.

This sequence joins TRBV6-5 and TRBJ2-2; 8 bases are shared with TRBD1. Trimming took 3 bases from V and 6 from J; bases not matched to a gene: 3. Germline V gives CDR1 MNHEY, CDR2 SVGAGI. This CDR3 spans 14 amino acids. CDR3 DNA sequence: TGTGCCAGCAGTTATACGACAGGGGCCGGGGAGCTGTTTTTT. The encoded protein is CASSYTTGAGELFF.

J is TRBJ2-1 and V is TRBV5-1; 12 bases match TRBD2. With V trimmed by 4 bases and J by 7 bases, 3 bases remained unmatched. This CDR3 contains 14 residues. Germline assignment: CDR1 SGHRS and CDR2 YFSETQ. The CDR3 reads CASSTSGGLNEQFF. The CDR3 DNA follows: TGCGCCAGCAGCACTAGCGGGGGGCTGAATGAGCAGTTCTTC.

To note about this clone: Germline and junction disagree at one end, which may indicate a read error. The chain links TRBV29-1 to TRBJ2-3; 8 bases align to TRBD1. CDR3 length: 14 amino acids. Germline CDR1 reads SQVTM; CDR2 reads ANQGSEA. CDR3 sequence (DNA): TGCAGCGTGGAAGGACAGGGAGGTATAGATACGCAGTATTTT. This gives the protein CSVEGQGGIDTQYF.

The genes are TRBV19 and TRBJ1-2; 7 nucleotides agree with TRBD1. Germline loops: CDR1 LNHDA, CDR2 SQIVND (reference sequence). With 5 bases clipped from V and 12 bases from J, the junction kept 18 bases outside the gene matches. The CDR3 has 15 amino acids. The CDR3 nucleotides are TGTGCCAGTAGTCCACAGACAGGGACCCCTCCCCCCCACACCTTC. It encodes CASSPQTGTPPPHTF.

The rearrangement links TRBV6-6 to TRBJ1-6; D remains ambiguous. Trimming took off 6 bases at V and 6 bases at J, with 9 bases between the two ends. Germline V CDR1 and CDR2: MNHNY, SVGAGI (reference sequence). The CDR3 runs 13 residues. The CDR3 sequence is CASSLDGNSPLHF. The CDR3 DNA is TGTGCCAGCAGCCTGGACGGTAATTCACCCCTCCACTTT.

V is TRBV6-6 and J is TRBJ1-1; D remains ambiguous. Looked up from germline, CDR1 is MNHNY and CDR2 is SVGAGI (reference sequence). The ends were cut back, 4 bases at V and 0 bases at J, with 6 bases in the middle. This CDR3 comprises 13 residues. This chain's CDR3 is CASSSLLNTEAFF. The CDR3 coding sequence is TGTGCCAGCAGTTCCCTTCTGAACACTGAAGCTTTCTTT.

The V and J genes are TRBV6-5 and TRBJ1-4; no clear D. V was pared by 5 bases and J by 6 bases, with 10 bases between. The CDR3 sequence is 13 residues long. Germline V gene data show CDR1 as MNHEY and CDR2 as SVGAGI. The CDR3 protein is CASSTSAHEKLFF. CDR3 in DNA: TGTGCCAGCAGTACAAGCGCCCATGAAAAACTGTTTTTT.

This clone was counted a few times. The genes are TRBV28 and TRBJ2-7, with TRBD1 identical over 7 bases. Unmatched junction bases numbered 7, after V lost 6 bases and J lost 2 bases. CDR3 size: 14 residues. Per germline, CDR1 MDHEN and CDR2 SYDVKM. CDR3 nucleotides: TGTGCCAGCAGCCCTACCGGGACAGCCTACGAGCAGTACTTC. This sequence encodes CASSPTGTAYEQYF.

This clone has just a few counts. The CDR3 bases are TGCGCCAGCAGCCACCAGGGAGGGCGGCGTGGCTACACCTTC. Protein: CASSHQGGRRGYTF. This chain joins TRBV5-1 and TRBJ1-2; TRBD1 is a possible D gene (5 bases). Between the trimmed V and J ends, which lost 4 bases and 7 bases, there was a span of 17 bases. Germline V gene data show CDR1 as SGHRS and CDR2 as YFSETQ. The CDR3 totals 14 residues.

This sequence joins TRBV27 and TRBJ2-7; a weak D match, TRBD2 (6 bases). Per the germline V gene, CDR1 is MNHEY and CDR2 is SMNVEV (reference sequence). This CDR3 contains 13 residues. V was trimmed by 5 bases and J by 5 bases, leaving 13 bases between them. Here the CDR3 reads CASSLTSRNEQYF. The CDR3 region has the DNA TGTGCCAGCAGTCTGACTAGTCGAAACGAGCAGTACTTC.

The V gene is TRBV4-1, the J gene TRBJ1-6; D ambiguous. Per germline, CDR1 MGHRA and CDR2 YSYEKL. The CDR3 contains 15 residues. V was shortened by 0 bases and J by 6 bases, with 9 bases between the two germline ends. This CDR3 is CASSQERRANSPLHF. The DNA for the CDR3 is TGCGCCAGCAGCCAAGAGAGGAGGGCTAATTCACCCCTCCACTTT.

The CDR3 here is CASSLISTVATNEKLFF. The DNA of the CDR3 is TGTGCCAGCAGTTTAATAAGTACCGTTGCAACTAATGAAAAACTGTTTTTT. The V call is TRBV28, the J call TRBJ1-4, with D uncertain. From germline, CDR1 is MDHEN and CDR2 SYDVKM. Trimming cost V 2 bases and J 0 bases, with 13 bases left between them. This CDR3 comprises 17 residues.

V is TRBV14 and J is TRBJ2-5; D gene unclear. CDR1 is SGHDN and CDR2 is FVKESK in the germline V gene. The CDR3 sequence is 16 residues long. Trimming left V 1 base short and J 4 bases short, with 16 bases between. CDR3 region: CASSQVWPPHPETQYF. CDR3 in DNA: TGTGCCAGCAGCCAAGTATGGCCTCCACATCCAGAGACCCAGTACTTC.